These 18 T cell receptor beta chains were all obtained from the same sample, sequenced in a study of blood T cells in healthy people across ages. PCR was performed a second time for about 7 to 11 cycles using a sample-barcoded 5' primer and a J-beta primer mix. TCRdb re-called the 5' RACE reads with MiXCR, one entry per CDR3 protein. There are some 700,000 distinct CDR3 sequences in the sample; around 40% occur only once, and roughly 19% lies in the top ten. Sequences were obtained from blood. Source of these receptors: a woman in her sixties or seventies in good health.

This clonotype came up a few times. The rearrangement uses TRBV28 and TRBJ1-2; weak D call: TRBD1 (6 bases). The CDR3 extends over 14 amino acids. Trimming shortened V by 3 bases and J by 5 bases, and 13 bases separated the two germline ends. CDR1 is MDHEN, CDR2 SYDVKM, per germline. The DNA of the CDR3 is TGTGCCAGCAGTTTGTCAGGGGAACTATATGGCTACACCTTC. This codes for CASSLSGELYGYTF.

In this sample, this clonotype turned up many times. This chain links TRBV7-9 with TRBJ1-6; tentatively, D is TRBD1 (5 bases). Germline assignment: CDR1 SEHNR and CDR2 FQNEAQ (reference sequence). CDR3 size: 11 residues. Trimming took off 5 bases at V and 10 bases at J, with 6 bases between the two ends. CDR3 loop: CASSPGSPLHF. CDR3 nucleotide sequence: TGTGCCAGCAGCCCAGGGTCACCCCTCCACTTT.

There are a few counts of this clonotype. CDR3 nucleotides: TGTGCCAGCAGCAAAGGTCAGGACAGGGGAGATCAGCCCCAGCATTTT. Translated, it gives CASSKGQDRGDQPQHF. The J gene is TRBJ1-5, the V gene TRBV21-1; TRBD1 was called by the table and not checked on the DNA. TRBV21-1 is termed a pseudogene. CDR3 length: 16 residues.

This chain joins TRBV27 and TRBJ1-2, with 8 bases matching TRBD1. CDR3 length equals 16 residues. Germline V gene data show CDR1 as MNHEY and CDR2 as SMNVEV (reference sequence). The ends lost 4 bases at V and 5 bases at J; junction bases unmatched: 12. Here the CDR3 reads CASSSYPTGGQYGYTF. In nucleotides, the CDR3 is TGTGCCAGCAGTTCCTACCCTACAGGGGGTCAATATGGCTACACCTTC.

This clonotype was detected a few times. This rearrangement joins TRBV5-6 to TRBJ2-7, with a possible D match to TRBD1 (6 bases). The CDR3 is made up of 15 amino acids. V shed 0 bases and J shed 0 bases, with 10 bases lying between them. Germline V CDR1 and CDR2: SGHDT, YYEEEE. The CDR3 coding sequence is TGTGCCAGCAGCTTGGGGACAGACGTCTCCTACGAGCAGTACTTC. Its translation is CASSLGTDVSYEQYF.

The CDR3 sequence is CASSLSASTNEKLFF. CDR3 sequence (DNA): TGTGCCAGCTCACTGTCGGCTTCAACTAATGAAAAACTGTTTTTT. The genes are TRBV18 and TRBJ1-4; the D is unclear. CDR1 KGHSH and CDR2 LQKENI come from the germline V gene. The CDR3 has 15 amino acids. Trimming left V 4 bases short and J 0 bases short, with 9 bases between.

The chain recombines TRBV27 with TRBJ2-4; D gene ambiguous. Trimming took 2 bases from V and 0 from J, leaving 8 bases between them. The CDR3 length is 15 residues. CDR1 is MNHEY, CDR2 SMNVEV, per germline (reference sequence). CDR3 DNA: TGTGCCAGCAGTTTAGGTGTGGGAGCCAAAAACATTCAGTACTTC. Encoded protein: CASSLGVGAKNIQYF.

The chain employs TRBV11-2 and TRBJ2-1; 11 bases are shared with TRBD2. The CDR3 extends over 16 amino acids. Trimming took 2 bases from V and 5 from J; bases not matched to a gene: 5. Germline V gene lookup returns CDR1 SGHAT and CDR2 FQNNGV. The CDR3 DNA is TGTGCCAGCAGCTTAACTAGCGGGAGTGTTAACAATGAGCAGTTCTTC. Its translation is CASSLTSGSVNNEQFF. The entire variable domain, with the rest obtained from reference TRBV11-2 and TRBJ2-1, is as follows: EAGVAQSPRYKIIEKRQSVAFWCNPISGHATLYWYQQILGQGPKLLIQFQNNGVVDDSQLPKDRFSAERLKGVDSTLKIQPAKLEDSAVYLCASSLTSGSVNNEQFFGPGTRLTVL.

The J gene is TRBJ1-6, the V gene TRBV3-1; D is unclear. The CDR3 covers 13 residues. Trimming left V 0 bases short and J 13 bases short, with 10 bases between. The germline gives CDR1 LGHDT, CDR2 YNNKEL (reference sequence). The CDR3 sequence is CASSQDSSAPLHF. CDR3 coding DNA: TGTGCCAGCAGCCAAGACAGCTCGGCTCCCCTCCACTTT.

The chain links TRBV2 to TRBJ2-3; D remains unclear. CDR1 SNHLY and CDR2 FYNNEI come from the germline V gene. This CDR3 has 15 amino acids. V lost 5 bases to trimming and J lost 0 bases, with 12 bases between them. The CDR3 DNA follows: TGTGCCAGCAGTTCGAGACCCGCTAGCACAGATACGCAGTATTTT. Amino acid sequence: CASSSRPASTDTQYF.

The chain combines TRBV2 with TRBJ2-1, with TRBD1 as a possible D gene (7 bases). Germline V gene data show CDR1 as SNHLY and CDR2 as FYNNEI. CDR3 length equals 16 residues. V was shortened by 9 bases and J by 6 bases, with 24 bases between the two germline ends. The CDR3 loop is CAREGGQNSIGNEQFF. CDR3 bases: TGTGCCAGGGAGGGGGGACAGAATAGTATAGGCAATGAGCAGTTCTTC.

The chain combines TRBV12-3 or TRBV12-4 with TRBJ1-5; no definite D call. Trimming pared 2 bases from V and 5 bases from J, leaving 4 bases between. The length of the CDR3 is 12 residues. The chain's CDR3 is CASSLTDQPQHF. The CDR3 DNA sequence: TGTGCCAGCAGTTTAACTGATCAGCCCCAGCATTTT.

The chain couples TRBV7-2 to TRBJ2-1; D is perhaps TRBD1 (6 bases). CDR1 and CDR2 (germline): SGHTA, FQGNSA. This CDR3 has 14 residues. V lost 7 bases and J 4 bases, leaving 14 bases between the germline ends. The CDR3 reads CASTPVGQYNEQFF. CDR3 in DNA: TGTGCCAGCACCCCCGTAGGACAGTACAATGAGCAGTTCTTC.

The V call is TRBV7-3, the J call TRBJ2-3; 12 bases align to TRBD2. CDR1 is SGHTA, CDR2 FQGTGA, per germline. CDR3 size: 16 residues. V lost 5 bases, J lost 2 bases, and 5 bases stayed unmatched. The CDR3 loop is CASSPGLAGLTDTQYF. The DNA of the CDR3 is TGTGCCAGCAGCCCAGGACTAGCGGGGCTCACAGATACGCAGTATTTT.

As to this clonotype: This may arise from a read error, as a much more abundant clone is one base away. This rearrangement joins TRBV6-1 to TRBJ2-2, with TRBD1 matching 8 bases. The J segment lost 4 bases and the V segment lost 5 bases, leaving 3 bases of the junction unmatched. The CDR3 contains 14 residues. Germline CDR1 MNHNS, CDR2 SASEGT. CDR3 sequence reads: CASSRTGTTGELFF. As DNA, the CDR3 is TGTGCCAGCAGTCGGACAGGGACCACCGGGGAGCTGTTTTTT.

Concerning this clonotype itself: At one of its ends the junction is not consistent with the germline gene, which may arise from a read error. The J gene is TRBJ1-5, the V gene TRBV2, with TRBD1 as a possible D gene (6 bases). Germline assignment: CDR1 SNHLY and CDR2 FYNNEI. The CDR3 sequence is 14 residues long. DNA of the CDR3: TGTGCCACCAAGGGGGGAATGGGCAATCAGCCCCGGCATTTT. Translated, it gives CATKGGMGNQPRHF.

In its sample, this clonotype was seen a few times. J is TRBJ2-1 and V is TRBV27, with a possible D match to TRBD1 (6 bases). Trimming took 7 bases from V and 10 from J, leaving 17 bases between them. CDR1 and CDR2 from the germline V gene are MNHEY and SMNVEV (reference sequence). The CDR3 consists of 13 residues. Written as DNA, the CDR3 is TGTGCCAGCACTCCTTATTCCGGGACAGAGCAGTTCTTC. This gives the protein CASTPYSGTEQFF.

The genes are TRBV20-1 and TRBJ2-6; 10 bases line up with TRBD1. Germline-derived CDR1 and CDR2 are DFQATT and SNEGSKA (reference sequence). After removal of 4 bases from V and 1 base from J, the junction contained 7 bases not matched to a gene. The CDR3 is 17 amino acids. The CDR3 DNA sequence: TGCAGTGCTACCATCCGGGACAGGGGATCTGGGGCCAACGTCCTGACTTTC. Translation: CSATIRDRGSGANVLTF.